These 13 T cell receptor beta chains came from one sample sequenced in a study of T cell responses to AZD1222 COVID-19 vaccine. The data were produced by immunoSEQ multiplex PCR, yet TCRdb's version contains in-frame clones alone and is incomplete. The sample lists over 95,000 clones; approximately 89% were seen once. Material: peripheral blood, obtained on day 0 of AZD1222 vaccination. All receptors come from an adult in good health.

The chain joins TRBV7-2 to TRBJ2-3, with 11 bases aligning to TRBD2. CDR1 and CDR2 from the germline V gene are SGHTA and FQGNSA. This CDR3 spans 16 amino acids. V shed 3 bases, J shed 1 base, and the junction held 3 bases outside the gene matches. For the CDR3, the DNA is TGTGCCAGCAGCTTCGTACTAGCGGGGGGCACAGATACGCAGTATTTT. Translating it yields CASSFVLAGGTDTQYF.

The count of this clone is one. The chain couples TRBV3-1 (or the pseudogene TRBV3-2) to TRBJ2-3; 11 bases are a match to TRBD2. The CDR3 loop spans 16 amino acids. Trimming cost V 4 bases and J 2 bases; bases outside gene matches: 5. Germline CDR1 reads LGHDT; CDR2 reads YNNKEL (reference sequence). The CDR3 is CASSRTSGPLTDTQYF. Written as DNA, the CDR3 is TGTGCCAGCAGCCGGACTAGCGGGCCCCTCACAGATACGCAGTATTTT.

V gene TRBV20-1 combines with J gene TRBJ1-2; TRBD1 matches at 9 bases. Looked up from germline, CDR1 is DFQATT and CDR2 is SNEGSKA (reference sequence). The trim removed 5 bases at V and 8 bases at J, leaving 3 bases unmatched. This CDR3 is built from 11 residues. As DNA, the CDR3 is TGCAGTGCTCCAACAGGGGGCGGCTACACCTTC. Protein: CSAPTGGGYTF.

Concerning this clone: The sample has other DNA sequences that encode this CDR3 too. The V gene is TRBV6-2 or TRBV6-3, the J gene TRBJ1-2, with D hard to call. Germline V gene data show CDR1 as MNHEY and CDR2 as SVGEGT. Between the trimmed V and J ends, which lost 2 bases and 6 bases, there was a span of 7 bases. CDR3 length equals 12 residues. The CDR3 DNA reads TGTGCCAGCAGTTACCCTTCGGATGGCTACACCTTC. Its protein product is CASSYPSDGYTF.

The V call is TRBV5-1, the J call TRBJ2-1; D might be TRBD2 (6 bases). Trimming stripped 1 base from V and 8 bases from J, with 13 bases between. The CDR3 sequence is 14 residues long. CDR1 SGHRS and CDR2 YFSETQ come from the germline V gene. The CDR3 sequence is CASSLSGTHHEQFF. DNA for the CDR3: TGCGCCAGCAGCTTGTCAGGGACTCACCATGAGCAGTTCTTC.

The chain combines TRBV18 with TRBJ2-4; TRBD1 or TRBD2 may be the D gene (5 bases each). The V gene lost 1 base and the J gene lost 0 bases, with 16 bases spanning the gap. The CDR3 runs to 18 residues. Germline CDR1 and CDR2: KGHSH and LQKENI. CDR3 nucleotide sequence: TGTGCCAGCTCACCACTCCCGGGACGGACGCTAGCCAAAAACATTCAGTACTTC. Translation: CASSPLPGRTLAKNIQYF.

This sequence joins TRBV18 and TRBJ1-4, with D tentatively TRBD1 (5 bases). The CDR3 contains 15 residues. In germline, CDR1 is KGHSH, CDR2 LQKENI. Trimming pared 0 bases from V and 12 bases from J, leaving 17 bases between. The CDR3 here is CASSPPFAQGKELFF. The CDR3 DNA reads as TGTGCCAGCTCACCACCGTTTGCCCAGGGAAAAGAACTGTTTTTT.

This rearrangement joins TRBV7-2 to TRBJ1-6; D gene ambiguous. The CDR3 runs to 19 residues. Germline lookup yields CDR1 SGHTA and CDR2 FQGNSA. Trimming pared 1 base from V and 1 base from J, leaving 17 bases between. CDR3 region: CASSLEGGGLGSYNSPLHF. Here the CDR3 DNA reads TGTGCCAGCAGCTTAGAGGGAGGTGGGTTAGGTTCCTATAATTCACCCCTCCACTTT.

For the CDR3, the DNA is TGTGCCAGCAGTTACCGGAGGATGAACACCATATATTTT. The encoded protein is CASSYRRMNTIYF. This chain joins TRBV6-2 or TRBV6-3 and TRBJ1-3; D gene uncertain. V was pared by 2 bases and J by 7 bases, with 9 bases between. CDR1 is MNHEY and CDR2 is SVGEGT in the germline V gene. The CDR3 loop spans 13 amino acids.

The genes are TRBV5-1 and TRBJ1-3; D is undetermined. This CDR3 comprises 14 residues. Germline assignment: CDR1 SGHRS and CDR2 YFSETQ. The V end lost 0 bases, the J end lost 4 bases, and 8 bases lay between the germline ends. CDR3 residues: CASSLGSGGNTIYF. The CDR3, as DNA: TGCGCCAGCAGCTTGGGGTCTGGAGGAAACACCATATATTTT.

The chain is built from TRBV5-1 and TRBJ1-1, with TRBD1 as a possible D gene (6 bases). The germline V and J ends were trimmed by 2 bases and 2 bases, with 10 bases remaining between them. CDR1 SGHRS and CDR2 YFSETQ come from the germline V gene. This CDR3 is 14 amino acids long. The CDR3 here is CASSLDGGNTEAFF. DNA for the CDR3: TGCGCCAGCAGCTTAGACGGGGGCAACACTGAAGCTTTCTTT.

The CDR3 sequence: CASSSWTVSTDTQYF. DNA for the CDR3: TGTGCCAGCAGTTCCTGGACGGTTAGCACAGATACGCAGTATTTT. The chain links TRBV28 to TRBJ2-3; D gene unclear. Germline loops: CDR1 MDHEN, CDR2 SYDVKM. The CDR3 contains 15 residues. Trimming took 4 bases from V and 0 from J, leaving 11 bases between them. The variable domain in full, completed from reference TRBV28 and TRBJ2-3, reads DVKVTQSSRYLVKRTGEKVFLECVQDMDHENMFWYRQDPGLGLRLIYFSYDVKMKEKGDIPEGYSVSREKKERFSLILESASTNQTSMYLCASSSWTVSTDTQYFGPGTRLTVL.

CDR3 amino acids: CASSFITGVVQPQHF. CDR3 coding DNA: TGTGCCAGCAGTTTCATTACAGGGGTGGTACAGCCCCAGCATTTT. The chain has TRBV6-6 and TRBJ1-5, with TRBD1 matching 7 bases. The J segment lost 7 bases and the V segment lost 4 bases, leaving 10 bases of the junction unmatched. The CDR3 contains 15 residues. Germline V gene data show CDR1 as MNHNY and CDR2 as SVGAGI (reference sequence).